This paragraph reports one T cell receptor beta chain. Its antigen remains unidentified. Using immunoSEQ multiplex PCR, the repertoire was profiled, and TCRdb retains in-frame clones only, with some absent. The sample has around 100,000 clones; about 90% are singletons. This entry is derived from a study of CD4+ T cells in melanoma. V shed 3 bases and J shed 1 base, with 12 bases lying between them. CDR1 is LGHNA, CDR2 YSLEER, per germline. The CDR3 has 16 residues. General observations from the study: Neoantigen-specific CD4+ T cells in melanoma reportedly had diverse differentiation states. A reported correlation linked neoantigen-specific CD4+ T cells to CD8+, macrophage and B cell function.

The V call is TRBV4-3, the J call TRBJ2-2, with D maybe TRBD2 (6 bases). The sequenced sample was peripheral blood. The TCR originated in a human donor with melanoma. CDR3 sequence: CASSHLGLQNTGELFF. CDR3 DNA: TGCGCCAGCAGCCACCTGGGACTGCAGAACACCGGGGAGCTGTTTTTT.